This T cell receptor beta chain was observed in a study of control samples from healthy donors and cancer patients. The data were produced by immunoSEQ multiplex PCR, yet TCRdb's version contains in-frame clones alone and is incomplete. The sample holds 69,000 or so clones, around 93% seen once. The CDR3 loop spans 14 amino acids. The ends lost 4 bases at V and 4 bases at J; junction bases unmatched: 4. Germline CDR1 is LNHNV and CDR2 is YYDKDF (reference sequence). The TCR sequence derives from a woman in her thirties in good health. The sample taken for sequencing was blood. The chain is built from TRBV15 and TRBJ2-5, with TRBD1 identical over 9 bases. The CDR3 here is CATSIQGAGETQYF. The CDR3 bases are TGTGCCACCAGCATACAGGGGGCGGGAGAGACCCAGTACTTC.